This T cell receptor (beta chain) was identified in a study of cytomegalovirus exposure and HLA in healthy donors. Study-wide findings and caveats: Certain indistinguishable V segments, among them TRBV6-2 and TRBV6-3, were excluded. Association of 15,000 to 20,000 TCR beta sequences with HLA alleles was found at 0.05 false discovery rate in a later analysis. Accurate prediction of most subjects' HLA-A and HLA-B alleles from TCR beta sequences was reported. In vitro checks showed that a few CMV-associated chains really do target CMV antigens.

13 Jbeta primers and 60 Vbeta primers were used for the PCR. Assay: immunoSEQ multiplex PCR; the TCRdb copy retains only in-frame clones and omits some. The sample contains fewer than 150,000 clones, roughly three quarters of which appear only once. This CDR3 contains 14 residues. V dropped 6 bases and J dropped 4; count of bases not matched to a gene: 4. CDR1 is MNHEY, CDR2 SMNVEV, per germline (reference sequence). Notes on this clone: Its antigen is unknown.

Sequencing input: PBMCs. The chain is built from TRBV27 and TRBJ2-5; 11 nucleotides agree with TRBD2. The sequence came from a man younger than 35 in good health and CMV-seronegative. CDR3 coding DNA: TGTGCCAGCAGGCGGACTAGCGGGCGAGAGACCCAGTACTTC. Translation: CASRRTSGRETQYF.